These 21 T cell receptor beta chains were all obtained from the same sample, sequenced in a study of cytomegalovirus exposure and HLA in healthy donors. PCR was performed using 60 Vbeta and 13 Jbeta primers. Sequencing was performed with immunoSEQ multiplex PCR; in TCRdb, only in-frame clones are kept and a portion is missing. The sample has about 160,000 clones, 65% to 80% seen once. Sequences were obtained from PBMCs. The source is a man in his forties in good health and CMV-seronegative.

The CDR3 sequence is CASSRTGYDTEAFF. CDR3 coding DNA: TGTGCCAGCAGCCGCACAGGGTACGACACTGAAGCTTTCTTT. The rearrangement joins TRBV7-2 to TRBJ1-1; TRBD1 is a possible D gene (6 bases). V lost 5 bases, J lost 3 bases, and 13 bases lay in between. CDR3 length: 14 residues. The germline V gene has CDR1 SGHTA and CDR2 FQGNSA. The whole variable domain, remainder taken from reference TRBV7-2 and TRBJ1-1, is GAGVSQSPSNKVTEKGKDVELRCDPISGHTALYWYRQSLGQGLEFLIYFQGNSAPDKSGLPSDRFSAERTGGSVSTLTIQRTQQEDSAVYLCASSRTGYDTEAFFGQGTRLTVV.

This clone was observed a handful of times. The V and J genes are TRBV27 and TRBJ2-7; a weak D match, TRBD1 (5 bases). V lost 4 bases and J lost 7, with 8 bases in between. The CDR3 is 11 residues long. Germline V CDR1 and CDR2: MNHEY, SMNVEV (reference sequence). Here the CDR3 reads CASSSYREQYF. The CDR3 nucleotides read TGTGCCAGCAGTTCCTACAGGGAGCAGTACTTC.

The gene calls are TRBV4-3 and TRBJ2-5; 7 bases align to TRBD2. CDR1 LGHNA and CDR2 YSLEER come from the germline V gene. CDR3 length: 17 residues. V trimming: 0 bases; J trimming: 2 bases; junction bases outside the gene matches: 9. CDR3: CASSQDGRDVSQETQYF. CDR3 bases: TGCGCCAGCAGCCAAGATGGGAGGGATGTATCTCAAGAGACCCAGTACTTC.

CDR3 bases: TGTGCCAGCAGTTACTCGGGGGGGGCGCACGGGCGAAAACTGTTTTTT. This encodes CASSYSGGAHGRKLFF. The chain is built from TRBV6-5 and TRBJ1-4, with a weak D call TRBD1 (6 bases). Trimming removed 0 bases at V and 10 bases at J, with 18 bases between. Germline CDR1 and CDR2: MNHEY and SVGAGI. The CDR3 has 16 residues.

This clone was detected only once. V and J are TRBV6-5 and TRBJ1-1, with D possibly matching TRBD1 (6 bases). The CDR3 has 14 amino acids. Trimming pared 7 bases from V and 4 bases from J, leaving 16 bases between. The germline gives CDR1 MNHEY, CDR2 SVGAGI. The CDR3 region is CASNLHREGTEAFF. Written as DNA, the CDR3 is TGTGCCAGCAATCTTCACAGGGAGGGCACTGAAGCTTTCTTT.

This chain links TRBV29-1 with TRBJ1-2; D remains ambiguous. Trimming removed 5 bases from V and 4 bases from J, with 5 bases in between. Germline V lookup: CDR1 SQVTM, CDR2 ANQGSEA. This CDR3 comprises 10 residues. Here the CDR3 DNA reads TGCAGCGTTAACAGCTATGGCTACACCTTC. Translating gives CSVNSYGYTF.

V gene TRBV29-1 combines with J gene TRBJ1-2; D call uncertain. The V gene's germline CDR1 is SQVTM and CDR2 ANQGSEA. V was clipped by 5 bases and J by 9 bases, with 22 bases between them. This CDR3 has 14 amino acids. In DNA form, the CDR3 reads TGCAGCGTTCGCTCCGGGCGGGATCTAACAAGCTACACCTTC. Protein: CSVRSGRDLTSYTF.

The chain combines TRBV4-1 with TRBJ2-1; no clear D. Trimming removed 4 bases from V and 5 bases from J, with 12 bases in between. This CDR3 is 14 amino acids long. Looked up from germline, CDR1 is MGHRA and CDR2 is YSYEKL. The CDR3 spells CASSPLMMNNEQFF. CDR3 coding DNA: TGCGCCAGCAGCCCCCTAATGATGAACAATGAGCAGTTCTTC.

In its sample, this clone was seen once. The chain links TRBV5-1 to TRBJ2-7; maybe TRBD1 (5 bases). The CDR3 is 16 residues long. Germline V gene lookup returns CDR1 SGHRS and CDR2 YFSETQ. V gave up 0 bases and J gave up 2 bases, with 15 bases separating them. CDR3 DNA sequence: TGCGCCAGCAGCTTGGCCGTCTCACAGGTTCCCTACGAGCAGTACTTC. It translates to CASSLAVSQVPYEQYF.

The CDR3 spells CASSPGRANTGELFF. The CDR3 DNA reads TGTGCCAGCTCACCGGGCAGGGCGAACACCGGGGAGCTGTTTTTT. V gene TRBV18 combines with J gene TRBJ2-2; tentative D call: TRBD1 (5 bases). Germline V lookup: CDR1 KGHSH, CDR2 LQKENI. The CDR3 covers 15 residues. Between the trimmed V and J ends, which lost 3 bases and 0 bases, there was a span of 8 bases. Full variable domain (rest looked up from reference TRBV18 and TRBJ2-2): NAGVMQNPRHLVRRRGQEARLRCSPMKGHSHVYWYRQLPEEGLKFMVYLQKENIIDESGMPKERFSAEFPKEGPSILRIQQVVRGDSAAYFCASSPGRANTGELFFGEGSRLTVL.

This clone came up a few times. The chain links TRBV2 to TRBJ2-1; D is unresolved. V was cut by 4 bases and J by 0 bases, with 10 bases left in between. The CDR3 runs 15 residues. Germline-derived CDR1 and CDR2 are SNHLY and FYNNEI. CDR3 sequence: CASSGGFSSYNEQFF. CDR3 nucleotide sequence: TGTGCCAGCAGTGGCGGTTTCAGCTCCTACAATGAGCAGTTCTTC.

V is TRBV2 and J is TRBJ2-1; 7 nucleotides line up with TRBD1. This CDR3 comprises 13 residues. Germline CDR1 and CDR2: SNHLY and FYNNEI. V shed 6 bases and J 4 bases; nucleotides not matched to a gene: 3. Here the CDR3 DNA reads TGTGCCAGCAGGTCGGGACAGTACAATGAGCAGTTCTTC. Protein: CASRSGQYNEQFF.

The chain recombines TRBV11-2 with TRBJ2-1, with a possible D match to TRBD1 (6 bases). Germline assignment: CDR1 SGHAT and CDR2 FQNNGV. The CDR3 totals 14 residues. V gave up 1 base and J gave up 7 bases, with 11 bases separating them. This CDR3 is CASSLANRANEQFF. CDR3 nucleotide sequence: TGTGCCAGCAGCTTAGCAAACAGGGCGAATGAGCAGTTCTTC.

This chain links TRBV6-6 with TRBJ2-7, with D perhaps TRBD1 (5 bases). Germline CDR1 and CDR2: MNHNY and SVGAGI (reference sequence). Trimming removed 5 bases from V and 2 bases from J, with 13 bases in between. The CDR3 is 14 residues long. In nucleotides, the CDR3 is TGTGCCAGCAGTCAGTCTAAGGGGCCCTACGAGCAGTACTTC. Its protein is CASSQSKGPYEQYF.

The count of this clone is one. The rearrangement uses TRBV4-2 and TRBJ2-5; D is ambiguous. Germline-derived CDR1 and CDR2 are LGHNA and YNFKEQ. The CDR3 contains 12 residues. Trimming took 3 bases from V and 1 from J, leaving 3 bases between them. CDR3 DNA: TGTGCCAGCAGCCATCGCCAAGAGACCCAGTACTTC. Translation gives CASSHRQETQYF.

J is TRBJ2-7 and V is TRBV7-8; a possible D gene is TRBD2 (6 bases). V was shortened by 10 bases and J by 6 bases, with 19 bases between the two germline ends. Germline V gene lookup returns CDR1 SGHVS and CDR2 FQNEAQ. The CDR3 is 13 residues long. The CDR3 is CATVVEGKSEQYF. The CDR3 region has the DNA TGTGCCACCGTAGTGGAGGGAAAGAGCGAGCAGTACTTC. The variable domain in full, with the rest retrieved from reference TRBV7-8 and TRBJ2-7, is GAGVSQSPRYKVAKRGQDVALRCDPISGHVSLFWYQQALGQGPEFLTYFQNEAQLDKSGLPSDRFFAERPEGSVSTLKIQRTQQEDSAVYLCATVVEGKSEQYFGPGTRLTVT.

V and J are TRBV21-1 and TRBJ1-2. TRBV21-1 is given as a pseudogene. The CDR3 extends over 12 amino acids. The CDR3 DNA is TGTGCCAGCAGCAAAGGAGAAAGTGGCTACACCTTC. Translated, it gives CASSKGESGYTF.

A word on this clone: At one end the junction does not follow the germline gene, possibly because of a read error. The J gene is TRBJ2-6, the V gene TRBV11-3, with D possibly matching TRBD1 (5 bases). The germline CDR1 and CDR2 sequences are SGHNT and YENEEA. This CDR3 is built from 19 residues. CDR3 coding DNA: TGTGCCAGCAGCTTAAGTTGGGAAGGGGTGAACTCTGGGGCCAACGGCCTGACTTTC. This translates into CASSLSWEGVNSGANGLTF.

CDR3 region: CASGSRARGNEQFF. In DNA, the CDR3 is TGTGCCAGCGGTAGCCGGGCCCGGGGGAATGAGCAGTTCTTC. The chain joins TRBV28 to TRBJ2-1, with D perhaps matching TRBD2 (6 bases). V lost 8 bases and J lost 7, with 18 bases in between. Germline-derived CDR1 and CDR2 are MDHEN and SYDVKM. The CDR3 covers 14 residues.

This rearrangement joins TRBV11-2 to TRBJ1-4; D call uncertain. Looked up from germline, CDR1 is SGHAT and CDR2 is FQNNGV. This CDR3 spans 15 amino acids. V lost 5 bases to trimming and J lost 3 bases, with 13 bases between them. The CDR3 DNA reads as TGTGCCAGCAGCCCTAGACGAGTGGCTAATGAAAAACTGTTTTTT. This sequence encodes CASSPRRVANEKLFF.

The rearrangement links TRBV7-8 to TRBJ2-1; the D gene is possibly TRBD2 (5 bases). CDR1 and CDR2 from the germline V gene are SGHVS and FQNEAQ. The CDR3 spans 17 residues. Trimming cost V 0 bases and J 3 bases, with 15 bases left between them. CDR3 protein: CASSLAPLVGVYNEQFF. The CDR3 DNA sequence: TGTGCCAGCAGCTTAGCCCCCCTGGTGGGAGTCTACAATGAGCAGTTCTTC.